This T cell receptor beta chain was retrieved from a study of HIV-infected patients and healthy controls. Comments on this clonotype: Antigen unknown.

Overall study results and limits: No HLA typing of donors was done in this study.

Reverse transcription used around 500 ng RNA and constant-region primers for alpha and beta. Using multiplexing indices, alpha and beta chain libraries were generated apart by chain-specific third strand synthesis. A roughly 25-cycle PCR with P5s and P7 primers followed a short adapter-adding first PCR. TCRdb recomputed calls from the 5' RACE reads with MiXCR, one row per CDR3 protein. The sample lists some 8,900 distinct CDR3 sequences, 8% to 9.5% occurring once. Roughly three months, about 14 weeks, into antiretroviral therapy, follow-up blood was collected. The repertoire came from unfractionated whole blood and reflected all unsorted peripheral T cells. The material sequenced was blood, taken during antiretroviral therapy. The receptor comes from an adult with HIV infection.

CDR3 DNA sequence: TGTGCCAGCAGCTCCGACCCCGGGCCCTACAATGAGCAGTTCTTC. As protein: CASSSDPGPYNEQFF. The chain uses TRBV6-5 and TRBJ2-1; no firm D call. Germline V gives CDR1 MNHEY, CDR2 SVGAGI. This CDR3 contains 15 residues. V lost 6 bases and J lost 2, with 14 bases in between.